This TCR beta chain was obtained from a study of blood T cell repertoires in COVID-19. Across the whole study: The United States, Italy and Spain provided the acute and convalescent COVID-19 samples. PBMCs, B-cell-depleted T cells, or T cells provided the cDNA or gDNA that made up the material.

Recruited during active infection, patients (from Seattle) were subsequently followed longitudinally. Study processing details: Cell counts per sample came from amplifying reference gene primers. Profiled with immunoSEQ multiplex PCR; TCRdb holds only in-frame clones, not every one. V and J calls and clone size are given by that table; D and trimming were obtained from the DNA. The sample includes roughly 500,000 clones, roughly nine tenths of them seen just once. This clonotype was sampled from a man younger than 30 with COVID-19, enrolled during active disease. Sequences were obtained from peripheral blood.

DNA of the CDR3: TGTGCCTGGAGTACAGGGTTTAGGGAGACCCAGTACTTC. This gives the protein CAWSTGFRETQYF. The V call is TRBV30, the J call TRBJ2-5; a possible D gene is TRBD1 (6 bases). The CDR3 extends over 13 amino acids. The germline V and J ends were trimmed by 2 bases and 5 bases, with 12 bases remaining between them. Per the germline V gene, CDR1 is GTSNPN and CDR2 is SVGIG (reference sequence).